One and the same sample provided the 26 T cell receptor beta chains below, sequenced in a study of CD8+CD57+ T cells in acquired aplastic anemia. The TCR beta profiling, which covered VDJ combination and CDR3 sequence, was carried out using genomic DNA as the template. TCRdb re-called the reads with MiXCR, one entry per CDR3 protein. The table lists approximately 220,000 distinct CDR3 sequences, roughly half of them singletons. CD8+CD57+ cell expansion had been shown by flow cytometry in patients chosen for sequencing. Sequencing used sorted CD4+, CD8+, or CD8+CD57+ T cells (not recorded which) from PBMCs. These receptors were taken from a human donor with aplastic anemia.

This clonotype came up many times. This chain uses TRBV7-9 with TRBJ2-1, with 7 bases that match TRBD2. The junction had 9 bases not matched to a gene; V was cut back by 1 base and J by 9 bases. This CDR3 comprises 15 residues. In germline, CDR1 is SEHNR, CDR2 FQNEAQ (reference sequence). CDR3 nucleotides: TGTGCCAGCAGCTTAGAAGGGAGGGCCTCTGGTGAGCAGTTCTTC. Translated, it gives CASSLEGRASGEQFF.

In this sample, this clonotype turned up a few times. The chain uses TRBV10-3 and TRBJ2-1; a weak D match, TRBD2 (6 bases). Per germline, CDR1 ENHRY and CDR2 SYGVKD. V shed 10 bases and J shed 0 bases, with 10 bases lying between them. The CDR3 covers 13 residues. CDR3 sequence reads: CASGDFSYNEQFF. CDR3 coding DNA: TGTGCCAGCGGGGACTTCTCCTACAATGAGCAGTTCTTC.

The genes are TRBV2 and TRBJ1-2, with TRBD1 as a possible D gene (5 bases). This CDR3 is 10 amino acids long. Trimming removed 11 bases at V and 7 bases at J, with 11 bases between. Germline V gene sequence: CDR1 SNHLY, CDR2 FYNNEI. DNA of the CDR3: TGTGCCTCCCCGGGGGGTGGCTACACCTTC. Encoded protein: CASPGGGYTF. Together with reference TRBV2 and TRBJ1-2, the CDR3 gives the full variable domain: EPEVTQTPSHQVTQMGQEVILRCVPISNHLYFYWYRQILGQKVEFLVSFYNNEISEKSEIFDDQFSVERPDGSNFTLKIRSTKLEDSAMYFCASPGGGYTFGSGTRLTVV.

V and J are TRBV20-1 and TRBJ2-2; D unresolved. The CDR3 totals 14 residues. Germline CDR1 is DFQATT and CDR2 is SNEGSKA (reference sequence). V was shortened by 3 bases and J by 4 bases, with 12 bases between the two germline ends. CDR3 loop: CSASSQAGTGELFF. Here the CDR3 DNA reads TGCAGTGCTAGTTCTCAAGCAGGCACCGGGGAGCTGTTTTTT.

J is TRBJ1-2 and V is TRBV20-1; 9 bases fit TRBD1. The V gene's germline CDR1 is DFQATT and CDR2 SNEGSKA (reference sequence). With 0 bases clipped from V and 11 bases from J, the junction kept 10 bases outside the gene matches. The CDR3 extends over 14 amino acids. Here the CDR3 reads CSARDSGTGPWYTF. For the CDR3, the DNA is TGCAGTGCTAGAGATTCCGGGACAGGGCCCTGGTACACCTTC.

This clonotype came up many times. The chain is built from TRBV5-6 and TRBJ2-7; no clear D. Trimming left V 0 bases short and J 4 bases short, with 8 bases between. This CDR3 contains 13 residues. CDR1 and CDR2 (germline): SGHDT, YYEEEE. CDR3 residues: CASSLVGEYEQYF. DNA for the CDR3: TGTGCCAGCAGCTTGGTTGGGGAATACGAGCAGTACTTC.

This chain connects TRBV20-1 to TRBJ1-2; 10 bases map to TRBD1. This CDR3 contains 14 residues. Unmatched junction bases numbered 5, after V lost 1 base and J lost 6 bases. Germline V CDR1 and CDR2: DFQATT, SNEGSKA (reference sequence). CDR3 nucleotide sequence: TGCAGTGCTAGAGTCCCGGACAGGGGGAATGGCTACACCTTC. It codes for CSARVPDRGNGYTF.

The chain carries TRBV15 and TRBJ2-3, with 13 bases fitting TRBD2. V lost 1 base, J lost 3 bases, and 1 base stayed unmatched. The germline CDR1 and CDR2 sequences are LNHNV and YYDKDF (reference sequence). The CDR3 length is 16 residues. CDR3 residues: CATSRVLAGGTDTQYF. Here the CDR3 DNA reads TGTGCCACCAGCAGAGTACTAGCGGGAGGGACAGATACGCAGTATTTT. Drawing the rest from reference TRBV15 and TRBJ2-3, the complete variable domain is DAMVIQNPRYQVTQFGKPVTLSCSQTLNHNVMYWYQQKSSQAPKLLFHYYDKDFNNEADTPDNFQSRRPNTSFCFLDIRSPGLGDTAMYLCATSRVLAGGTDTQYFGPGTRLTVL.

The rearrangement links TRBV5-1 to TRBJ2-3; tentatively, D is TRBD2 (5 bases). Trimming removed 3 bases from V and 2 bases from J, with 13 bases in between. The CDR3 is 15 amino acids. Germline CDR1 and CDR2: SGHRS and YFSETQ. CDR3 in amino acids: CASSWRRTLTDTQYF. As DNA, the CDR3 is TGCGCCAGCAGCTGGAGACGGACTCTCACAGATACGCAGTATTTT. The complete variable domain, with remaining parts taken from reference TRBV5-1 and TRBJ2-3, reads KAGVTQTPRYLIKTRGQQVTLSCSPISGHRSVSWYQQTPGQGLQFLFEYFSETQRNKGNFPGRFSGRQFSNSRSEMNVSTLELGDSALYLCASSWRRTLTDTQYFGPGTRLTVL.

As for this clonotype: Possible read error: a much larger clone is one base away. As DNA, the CDR3 is TGTGCCAGCAGTTACTCGAGGGAGGGGGAGACCCAGTACTTC. It codes for CASSYSREGETQYF. V gene TRBV6-2 or TRBV6-3 combines with J gene TRBJ2-5, with 7 bases identical to TRBD2. CDR3 length equals 14 residues. Germline-derived CDR1 and CDR2 are MNHEY and SVGEGT. The V segment lost 0 bases and the J segment 5 bases; nucleotides outside the gene matches: 3.

The V call is TRBV9, the J call TRBJ2-2; 13 bases match TRBD2. Germline values: CDR1 SGDLS, CDR2 YYNGEE. The CDR3 covers 19 residues. The trim removed 3 bases at V and 3 bases at J, leaving 11 bases unmatched. The CDR3 region has the DNA TGTGCCAGCAGCGGCCCCAGGACTAGCGGGGGATTCGACACCGGGGAGCTGTTTTTT. It encodes CASSGPRTSGGFDTGELFF.

DNA for the CDR3: TGCAGTGCTCGACAGGGACTAAATCAGCCCCAGCATTTT. This gives the protein CSARQGLNQPQHF. The rearrangement links TRBV20-1 to TRBJ1-5, with 7 bases that match TRBD1. J was trimmed by 4 bases and V by 5 bases; bases with no gene match: 5. The CDR3 runs to 13 residues. CDR1 is DFQATT, CDR2 SNEGSKA, per germline (reference sequence).

The rearrangement joins TRBV6-5 to TRBJ2-7; 10 nucleotides agree with TRBD1. The CDR3 is made up of 15 amino acids. Unmatched junction bases numbered 6, after V lost 1 base and J lost 6 bases. In germline, CDR1 is MNHEY, CDR2 SVGAGI. CDR3 in DNA: TGTGCCAGCAGTTACTTACGACAGGGGGCTGGCGAGCAGTACTTC. Translated: CASSYLRQGAGEQYF.

With respect to this clonotype: With a much larger clone just one base away, this may be a read error. The chain combines TRBV4-1 with TRBJ2-7; the match to TRBD2 covers 10 bases. CDR1 MGHRA and CDR2 YSYEKL come from the germline V gene. This CDR3 region has 18 residues. Unmatched junction bases numbered 13, after V lost 0 bases and J lost 5 bases. The CDR3 DNA follows: TGCGCCAGCAGCCAAGAAGGCTGGCGGGCTAGCGGGAGTCACGAGCAGTACTTC. Translation gives CASSQEGWRASGSHEQYF.

In this sample, this clonotype turned up many times. The chain employs TRBV9 and TRBJ1-2; unclear D gene. V was shortened by 4 bases and J by 3 bases, with 13 bases between the two germline ends. This CDR3 region has 14 residues. Germline lookup yields CDR1 SGDLS and CDR2 YYNGEE. The chain's CDR3 is CASSPSGGDYGYTF. The CDR3 bases are TGTGCCAGCAGCCCCAGTGGCGGAGACTATGGCTACACCTTC.

The rearrangement links TRBV12-5 to TRBJ1-5; a possible D gene is TRBD1 (5 bases). The V end was cut by 7 bases, the J end by 4 bases, with 11 bases between. The germline V gene encodes CDR1 LGHNT and CDR2 FRNRAP. This CDR3 comprises 13 residues. The CDR3 bases are TGTGCTAGTGCCGTCGACAGAAATCAGCCCCAGCATTTT. Protein product: CASAVDRNQPQHF.

Many counts were recorded for this clonotype. The chain is built from TRBV4-3 and TRBJ1-1; no firm D call. The CDR3 consists of 14 residues. CDR1 is LGHNA, CDR2 YSLEER, per germline. V was trimmed by 0 bases and J by 4 bases, leaving 9 bases between them. CDR3 nucleotides: TGCGCCAGCAGCCAAGAGGAGGGTGCCACTGAAGCTTTCTTT. Translation: CASSQEEGATEAFF.

This clonotype was seen at least ten times. CDR3 sequence reads: CASSQFLADTQYF. In DNA form, the CDR3 reads TGTGCCAGCTCCCAGTTTTTGGCAGATACGCAGTATTTT. This chain uses TRBV7-9 with TRBJ2-3; no clear D. The CDR3 is 13 amino acids. With 8 bases removed from V and 4 bases from J, the gap between germline ends came to 13 bases. Germline lookup yields CDR1 SEHNR and CDR2 FQNEAQ (reference sequence).

The V and J genes are TRBV7-6 and TRBJ2-3; the D is unclear. V gave up 1 base and J gave up 0 bases, with 8 bases separating them. The CDR3 has 15 residues. Germline V gene sequence: CDR1 SGHVS, CDR2 FNYEAQ. The DNA for the CDR3 is TGTGCCAGCAGCTTAGACGGCAGGAGCACAGATACGCAGTATTTT. It specifies CASSLDGRSTDTQYF.

To note about this clonotype: An end of the junction differs from the germline gene, which may be a read error. The chain carries TRBV20-1 and TRBJ1-1, with a weak D call TRBD1 (5 bases). CDR1 and CDR2 from the germline V gene are DFQATT and SNEGSKA (reference sequence). This CDR3 spans 15 amino acids. CDR3 in DNA: TGCAGTGCTAGGGGGGAGCAGCAGACGAACACCGAAGCTTTCTTT. Translating it yields CSARGEQQTNTEAFF.

This clonotype has a count of ten or more. One end of the junction varies from germline; a read error may be responsible. DNA of the CDR3: TGTGCCAGCAGCGGGCGGGACAGAGCCTTC. As protein: CASSGRDRAF. This chain connects TRBV9 to TRBJ1-2; 7 bases line up with TRBD1. CDR1 and CDR2 (germline): SGDLS, YYNGEE. This CDR3 has 10 amino acids.

The V and J genes are TRBV24-1 and TRBJ1-5; D gene unclear. This CDR3 is built from 14 residues. Trimming stripped 0 bases from V and 5 bases from J, with 7 bases between. Germline V gene data show CDR1 as KGHDR and CDR2 as SFDVKD. The CDR3 DNA follows: TGTGCCACCAGTGATTTGTTTGCGGATCAGCCCCAGCATTTT. It codes for CATSDLFADQPQHF.

This chain links TRBV7-8 with TRBJ1-2, with D perhaps TRBD1 (5 bases). V was cut by 4 bases and J by 7 bases, with 10 bases left in between. This CDR3 spans 12 amino acids. Germline V gives CDR1 SGHVS, CDR2 FQNEAQ. CDR3 sequence: CASSSTVSGYTF. The CDR3 nucleotides read TGTGCCAGCAGCTCGACAGTCTCTGGCTACACCTTC.

This clonotype was observed a few times. The chain is built from TRBV19 and TRBJ1-2, with no clear D. Germline V gives CDR1 LNHDA, CDR2 SQIVND (reference sequence). Trimming cost V 7 bases and J 0 bases, with 18 bases left between them. This CDR3 spans 16 amino acids. CDR3 coding DNA: TGTGCCAGTACTGTGGCCAAGGCCCTTTCTAACTATGGCTACACCTTC. Its translation: CASTVAKALSNYGYTF.

This chain uses TRBV2 with TRBJ2-1; the D is unclear. Germline loops: CDR1 SNHLY, CDR2 FYNNEI. Trimming removed 5 bases at V and 1 base at J, with 15 bases between. The CDR3 covers 16 residues. The CDR3: CASSQNLLGSYNEQFF. CDR3 DNA: TGTGCCAGCAGTCAAAACTTGTTGGGTTCCTACAATGAGCAGTTCTTC.

Of note for this clonotype: It may be a read error: a sequence one base away is much more abundant. V and J are TRBV20-1 and TRBJ2-3; D is unclear. Trimming took off 0 bases at V and 2 bases at J, with 15 bases between the two ends. CDR1 is DFQATT, CDR2 SNEGSKA, per germline (reference sequence). The CDR3 is 16 amino acids. Written as DNA, the CDR3 is TGCAGTGCTAGAGATTCCGTGACTTCGAACACAGATACGCAGTATTTT. It yields the protein CSARDSVTSNTDTQYF.